The 25 T cell receptor beta chains presented below share a single source sample, sequenced in a study of preoperative IRX-2 immunotherapy in early breast cancer. Treatment denoted: preoperative locoregional IRX-2 cytokine immunotherapy. Method: immunoSEQ multiplex PCR; TCRdb's copy keeps in-frame clones and lacks some. The table records approximately 3,600 clones, roughly 78% of them present only once. The starting material was tumor tissue, obtained after IRX-2 immunotherapy. These receptors were obtained from a human donor with breast cancer.

The V and J genes are TRBV11-3 and TRBJ2-1; TRBD2 aligns across 11 bases. The germline V gene encodes CDR1 SGHNT and CDR2 YENEEA. This CDR3 comprises 19 residues. Trimming at V came to 2 bases and at J to 2 bases, leaving 11 bases not matched to a gene. The DNA of the CDR3 is TGTGCCAGCAGCTTACCGCGGGCTAGCGGGGGGATCGCCTACAATGAGCAGTTCTTC. Protein sequence: CASSLPRASGGIAYNEQFF.

V and J are TRBV6-8 and TRBJ2-6, with TRBD1 matching over 9 bases. The junction had 7 bases not matched to a gene; V was cut back by 4 bases and J by 0 bases. Looked up from germline, CDR1 is MNHGY and CDR2 is SAAAGT. The CDR3 is 18 amino acids. The CDR3 DNA reads TGTGCCAGCAGTTTGTCCGGGACAGGGCGCTCTGGGGCCAACGTCCTGACTTTC. Protein sequence: CASSLSGTGRSGANVLTF.

This clone has just a few counts. The chain recombines TRBV6-8 with TRBJ1-1; 7 nucleotides line up with TRBD1. Germline V gene lookup returns CDR1 MNHGY and CDR2 SAAAGT. The CDR3 runs 14 residues. Trimming took 2 bases from V and 1 from J; bases not matched to a gene: 1. The CDR3: CASSYAGGNTEAFF. CDR3 DNA sequence: TGTGCCAGCAGTTACGCAGGGGGGAACACTGAAGCTTTCTTT.

The V and J genes are TRBV19 and TRBJ2-3, with D perhaps matching TRBD2 (5 bases). V lost 5 bases and J lost 2, with 11 bases in between. This CDR3 contains 14 residues. Looked up from germline, CDR1 is LNHDA and CDR2 is SQIVND (reference sequence). CDR3 protein: CASSWPSLTDTQYF. The CDR3, as DNA: TGTGCCAGTAGTTGGCCTAGCCTCACAGATACGCAGTATTTT.

The count of this clone is one. The CDR3, as DNA: TGTGCCAGCTCACCACCGGGGGACAGGGCCTATTACACCTTC. Its translation is CASSPPGDRAYYTF. J is TRBJ1-2 and V is TRBV18; 9 bases are shared with TRBD1. V lost 0 bases and J lost 11; bases outside the gene matches: 7. Germline loops: CDR1 KGHSH, CDR2 LQKENI. This CDR3 is built from 14 residues.

As DNA, the CDR3 is TGTGCCAGTGGGACCTATTGGACCCAGTACTTC. As protein: CASGTYWTQYF. The J gene is TRBJ2-5, the V gene TRBV19, with D tentatively TRBD1 or TRBD2 (5 bases each). Trimming removed 8 bases from V and 7 bases from J, with 11 bases in between. The germline gives CDR1 LNHDA, CDR2 SQIVND (reference sequence). The CDR3 sequence is 11 residues long.

This chain uses TRBV30 with TRBJ2-7; TRBD2 matches at 7 bases. The length of the CDR3 is 16 residues. V shed 0 bases and J 0 bases; nucleotides not matched to a gene: 8. Germline V gene sequence: CDR1 GTSNPN, CDR2 SVGIG (reference sequence). The CDR3 sequence is CAWSVGTSGTSYEQYF. In DNA, the CDR3 is TGTGCCTGGAGTGTAGGTACAAGCGGGACCTCCTACGAGCAGTACTTC.

This clone was detected only a few times. This chain connects TRBV18 to TRBJ1-2, with 9 bases aligning to TRBD1. Germline assignment: CDR1 KGHSH and CDR2 LQKENI. The CDR3 contains 14 residues. After removal of 5 bases from V and 0 bases from J, the junction contained 1 base not matched to a gene. The CDR3 spells CASSGDRANYGYTF. CDR3 DNA: TGTGCCAGCTCAGGGGACAGGGCTAACTATGGCTACACCTTC.

The genes are TRBV29-1 and TRBJ1-3; D uncertain. CDR3 length equals 12 residues. The V gene lost 7 bases and the J gene lost 2 bases, with 9 bases spanning the gap. CDR1 is SQVTM and CDR2 is ANQGSEA in the germline V gene. Here the CDR3 DNA reads TGCAGCGCAAGTAGGGCTGGAAACACCATATATTTT. Protein sequence: CSASRAGNTIYF.

This chain joins TRBV28 and TRBJ1-1; a weak D match, TRBD1 (5 bases). The CDR3 consists of 14 residues. Germline CDR1 reads MDHEN; CDR2 reads SYDVKM. V lost 6 bases and J lost 1, with 12 bases in between. The CDR3, as DNA: TGTGCCAGCAGAAATGGGGGTACGAACACTGAAGCTTTCTTT. Its translation: CASRNGGTNTEAFF.

This clone was detected once. The genes are TRBV6-8 and TRBJ1-1; D ambiguous. V lost 5 bases, J lost 1 base, and 14 bases lay in between. CDR3 length: 15 residues. Germline lookup yields CDR1 MNHGY and CDR2 SAAAGT. In DNA, the CDR3 is TGTGCCAGCAGTGTCCAGGACTCCCCGAACACTGAAGCTTTCTTT. The encoded protein is CASSVQDSPNTEAFF.

This chain connects TRBV6-8 to TRBJ1-1, with 8 bases fitting TRBD1. The CDR3 length is 14 residues. Unmatched junction bases numbered 4, after V lost 7 bases and J lost 0 bases. Germline-derived CDR1 and CDR2 are MNHGY and SAAAGT. DNA for the CDR3: TGTGCCAGCACCGACAGGGGTATGAACACTGAAGCTTTCTTT. Its translation: CASTDRGMNTEAFF.

This clone was seen a single time. The chain combines TRBV6-8 with TRBJ1-5; 7 bases map to TRBD1. CDR1 and CDR2 from the germline V gene are MNHGY and SAAAGT. V lost 5 bases and J lost 9; bases outside the gene matches: 7. The CDR3 covers 13 residues. CDR3 residues: CASSGTEGLPQHF. The CDR3 nucleotides are TGTGCCAGCAGTGGGACAGAGGGCCTGCCCCAGCATTTT.

In its sample, this clone was seen a few times. The chain has TRBV11-3 and TRBJ2-2, with D perhaps matching TRBD1 (6 bases). The germline V gene encodes CDR1 SGHNT and CDR2 YENEEA. Trimming took off 6 bases at V and 3 bases at J, with 11 bases between the two ends. This CDR3 spans 14 amino acids. DNA for the CDR3: TGTGCCAGCAGTCTAGAGGGGGACACCGGGGAGCTGTTTTTT. This sequence encodes CASSLEGDTGELFF.

This clone was counted a few times. The chain uses TRBV11-3 and TRBJ2-1; TRBD2 matches at 7 bases. The CDR3 is 17 amino acids. Germline CDR1 reads SGHNT; CDR2 reads YENEEA. Trimming took 7 bases from V and 5 from J; bases not matched to a gene: 17. CDR3 residues: CASTPGRWGGRDNEQFF. CDR3 DNA sequence: TGTGCCAGCACCCCCGGAAGATGGGGGGGTCGGGACAATGAGCAGTTCTTC.

The sample holds one count of this clone. The gene calls are TRBV7-8 and TRBJ1-1; D gene ambiguous. Germline loops: CDR1 SGHVS, CDR2 FQNEAQ. The CDR3 loop spans 13 amino acids. V lost 1 base to trimming and J lost 1 base, with 4 bases between them. The CDR3 DNA sequence: TGTGCCAGCAGCTTAGGTAAGAACACTGAAGCTTTCTTT. Translating it yields CASSLGKNTEAFF.

This clone has more than one count but fewer than ten. The rearrangement uses TRBV11-3 and TRBJ2-1, with 12 bases matching TRBD2. V was clipped by 4 bases and J by 4 bases; unmatched bases: 11. CDR1 is SGHNT and CDR2 is YENEEA in the germline V gene. The CDR3 covers 18 residues. CDR3 residues: CASSYPLAGGLGYNEQFF. CDR3 coding DNA: TGTGCCAGCAGCTACCCTCTAGCGGGGGGGCTTGGGTACAATGAGCAGTTCTTC.

This clone was seen just once. The chain has TRBV18 and TRBJ2-7; 8 bases match TRBD2. V gave up 6 bases and J gave up 5 bases; unmatched junction bases: 12. The CDR3 runs 15 residues. CDR1 is KGHSH, CDR2 LQKENI, per germline. DNA for the CDR3: TGTGCCAGCTCCCAAATCGGGGGGGTGGAGAACGAGCAGTACTTC. Protein: CASSQIGGVENEQYF. The full variable domain, its missing parts supplied by reference TRBV18 and TRBJ2-7, is NAGVMQNPRHLVRRRGQEARLRCSPMKGHSHVYWYRQLPEEGLKFMVYLQKENIIDESGMPKERFSAEFPKEGPSILRIQQVVRGDSAAYFCASSQIGGVENEQYFGPGTRLTVT.

The chain carries TRBV11-3 and TRBJ2-3, with 9 nucleotides matching TRBD2. The CDR3 has 16 amino acids. Germline trimming cut 4 bases from V and 2 bases from J; bases unmatched to any gene: 7. Germline V gives CDR1 SGHNT, CDR2 YENEEA. CDR3 loop: CASSSLGLASTDTQYF. The CDR3 bases are TGTGCCAGCAGCTCCCTGGGACTAGCCTCCACAGATACGCAGTATTTT.

This clone counts as medium-sized. This sequence joins TRBV6-8 and TRBJ1-5; D unclear. V shed 2 bases and J shed 5 bases, with 7 bases lying between them. The length of the CDR3 is 13 residues. In germline, CDR1 is MNHGY, CDR2 SAAAGT. The CDR3 reads CASSYSRDQPQHF. CDR3 DNA: TGTGCCAGCAGTTACAGTAGGGATCAGCCCCAGCATTTT.

This clone was detected only once. This sequence joins TRBV12-5 and TRBJ2-1, with D perhaps being TRBD1 or TRBD2 (6 bases each). CDR1 is LGHNT and CDR2 is FRNRAP in the germline V gene. The CDR3 length is 15 residues. CDR3 in amino acids: CASLIKGGPYNEQFF. For the CDR3, the DNA is TGTGCCAGCCTCATCAAAGGGGGGCCCTACAATGAGCAGTTCTTC.

This sequence joins TRBV19 and TRBJ2-7; D may correspond to TRBD1 or TRBD2 (5 bases each). V gave up 10 bases and J gave up 6 bases, with 19 bases separating them. CDR3 length equals 13 residues. From germline, CDR1 is LNHDA and CDR2 SQIVND (reference sequence). The CDR3 sequence is CATEGTNTLEQYF. CDR3 sequence (DNA): TGTGCCACTGAGGGGACGAATACCCTCGAGCAGTACTTC.

This clone has a handful of counts. The V and J genes are TRBV6-8 and TRBJ1-1; TRBD1 aligns across 8 bases. The CDR3 sequence is 15 residues long. The germline gives CDR1 MNHGY, CDR2 SAAAGT. The V gene end was trimmed by 0 bases and the J gene end by 5 bases; junction bases not matched to a gene: 5. The CDR3 DNA reads as TGTGCCAGCAGTTACTCGAGCAGGGGGCAAACTGAAGCTTTCTTT. Residues: CASSYSSRGQTEAFF.

This clone appeared a few times. CDR3 sequence reads: CASSEGQGFYGYTF. Written as DNA, the CDR3 is TGTGCCAGCAGCGAGGGACAGGGCTTCTATGGCTACACCTTC. The rearrangement joins TRBV11-3 to TRBJ1-2; 9 bases line up with TRBD1. The V gene's germline CDR1 is SGHNT and CDR2 YENEEA. J was trimmed by 4 bases and V by 5 bases; bases with no gene match: 5. The CDR3 has 14 residues.

J is TRBJ2-7 and V is TRBV6-8; no clear D gene. Germline CDR1 and CDR2: MNHGY and SAAAGT. The V end lost 0 bases, the J end lost 3 bases, and 9 bases lay between the germline ends. This CDR3 contains 14 residues. The CDR3 DNA reads TGTGCCAGCAGTTACTCAGGGATGCACTACGAGCAGTACGTC. Translation gives CASSYSGMHYEQYV.